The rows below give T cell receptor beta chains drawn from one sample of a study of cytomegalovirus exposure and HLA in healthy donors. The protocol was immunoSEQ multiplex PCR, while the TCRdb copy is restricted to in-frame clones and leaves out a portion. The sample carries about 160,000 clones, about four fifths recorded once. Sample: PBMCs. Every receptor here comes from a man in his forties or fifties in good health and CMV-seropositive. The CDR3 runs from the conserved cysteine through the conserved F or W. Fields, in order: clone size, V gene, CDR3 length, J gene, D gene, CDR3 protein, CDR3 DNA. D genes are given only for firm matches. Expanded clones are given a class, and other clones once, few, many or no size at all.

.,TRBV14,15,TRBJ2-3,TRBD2,CASSQPLASTDTQYF,TGTGCCAGCAGCCAACCACTAGCGTCCACAGATACGCAGTATTTT
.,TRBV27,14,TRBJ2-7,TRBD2,CASSFTSGTTEQYF,TGTGCCAGCAGTTTTACTAGCGGGACTACCGAGCAGTACTTC
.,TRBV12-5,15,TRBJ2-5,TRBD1,CASGLGQGDGETQYF,TGTGCTAGTGGTTTGGGGCAGGGGGATGGTGAGACCCAGTACTTC
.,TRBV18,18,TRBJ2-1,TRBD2,CASYPGTSGRESYNEQFF,TGTGCCAGCTACCCCGGGACTAGCGGGAGGGAATCCTACAATGAGCAGTTCTTC
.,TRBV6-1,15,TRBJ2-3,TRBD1,CASSRGQGYTDTQYF,TGTGCCAGCAGTCGCGGACAGGGGTACACAGATACGCAGTATTTT
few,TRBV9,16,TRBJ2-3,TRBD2,CASSFRLAGVIDTQYF,TGTGCCAGCAGCTTCAGACTAGCGGGAGTTATAGATACGCAGTATTTT
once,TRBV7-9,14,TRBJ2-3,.,CASRYGRGTDTQYF,TGTGCCAGCAGGTACGGGAGAGGCACAGATACGCAGTATTTT
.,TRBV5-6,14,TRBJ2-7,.,CASSLNPGRGEQYF,TGTGCCAGCAGCTTGAATCCAGGGCGGGGCGAGCAGTACTTC
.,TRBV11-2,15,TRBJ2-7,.,CASSLVTGSISEQYF,TGTGCCAGCAGCTTAGTCACAGGGTCTATCTCCGAGCAGTACTTC
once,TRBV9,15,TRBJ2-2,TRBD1,CASSGRDRGTGELFF,TGTGCCAGCAGCGGCCGGGACAGGGGGACCGGGGAGCTGTTTTTT
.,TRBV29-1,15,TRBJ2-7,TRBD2,CSVSSGRTVPDEQYF,TGCAGCGTTTCCAGCGGGAGAACTGTACCCGACGAGCAGTACTTC
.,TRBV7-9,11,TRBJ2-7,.,CSSSRTEEQYF,TGTTCCAGCAGTCGCACAGAAGAGCAGTACTTC
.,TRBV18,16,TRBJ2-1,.,CASSPPVSRDQGEQFF,TGTGCCAGCTCACCACCGGTAAGCAGGGATCAGGGTGAGCAGTTCTTC
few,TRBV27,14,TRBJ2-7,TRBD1,CASSPGTARWEQYF,TGTGCCAGCAGTCCCGGGACAGCCAGGTGGGAGCAGTACTTC
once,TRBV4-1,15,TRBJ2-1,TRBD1,CASSQEMGQGNEQFF,TGCGCCAGCAGCCAAGAGATGGGACAGGGGAATGAGCAGTTCTTC
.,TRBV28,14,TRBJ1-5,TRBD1,CASRLGQAYQPQHF,TGTGCCAGCAGGCTCGGACAGGCTTATCAGCCCCAGCATTTT
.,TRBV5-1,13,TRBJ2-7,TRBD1,CASSGGQSYEQYF,TGCGCCAGCAGCGGGGGACAGTCCTACGAGCAGTACTTC
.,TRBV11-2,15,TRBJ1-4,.,CASSLGGNYNEKLFF,TGTGCCAGCAGCTTAGGCGGGAACTATAATGAAAAACTGTTTTTT
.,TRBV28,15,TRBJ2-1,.,CASSFIGGGLVEQFF,TGTGCCAGCAGTTTTATAGGGGGAGGGTTGGTTGAGCAGTTCTTC
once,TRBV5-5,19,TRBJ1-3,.,CASSLQPGLQSFSGNTIYF,TGTGCCAGCAGCTTGCAGCCGGGATTACAGAGCTTCTCTGGAAACACCATATATTTT
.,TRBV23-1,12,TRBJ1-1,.,CASSKRGPEAFF,TGCGCCAGCAGCAAACGAGGGCCGGAAGCTTTCTTT
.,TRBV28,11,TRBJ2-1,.,CASSLSRSRFF,TGTGCCAGCAGTTTATCGCGGTCCAGGTTCTTC
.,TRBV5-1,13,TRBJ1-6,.,CASRVENNSPLHF,TGCGCCAGCAGAGTGGAGAATAATTCACCCCTCCACTTT
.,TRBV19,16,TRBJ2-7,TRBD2,CASSPSVAGGGYEQYF,TGTGCCAGTAGTCCTTCCGTAGCGGGAGGTGGGTACGAGCAGTACTTC
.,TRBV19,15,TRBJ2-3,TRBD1,CASSETGGRTDTQYF,TGTGCCAGTTCAGAGACAGGGGGACGGACAGATACGCAGTATTTT
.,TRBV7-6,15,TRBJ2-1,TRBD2,CASSLAGVTGGEQFF,TGTGCCAGCAGCTTAGCCGGCGTCACGGGGGGTGAGCAGTTCTTC
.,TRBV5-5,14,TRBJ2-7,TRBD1,CASRRVGQGREQYF,TGTGCCAGCCGAAGAGTTGGACAGGGTCGCGAGCAGTACTTC
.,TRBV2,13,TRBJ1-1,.,CASSTDKNTEAFF,TGTGCCAGCAGCACCGACAAGAACACTGAAGCTTTCTTT
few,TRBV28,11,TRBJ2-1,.,CASSSYNEQFF,TGTGCCAGCAGTTCGTACAATGAGCAGTTCTTC
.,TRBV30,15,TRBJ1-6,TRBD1,CAWGQASSYNSPLHF,TGTGCCTGGGGACAGGCTAGCTCCTATAATTCACCCCTCCACTTT
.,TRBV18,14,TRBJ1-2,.,CASSPQRGGYGYTF,TGTGCCAGCTCACCGCAAAGGGGCGGCTATGGCTACACCTTC
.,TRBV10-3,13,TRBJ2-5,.,CAIRVQGGETQYF,TGTGCCATCAGGGTACAGGGTGGGGAGACCCAGTACTTC
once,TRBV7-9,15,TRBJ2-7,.,CASSFPKLPLSEQYF,TGTGCCAGCAGCTTTCCCAAACTACCCCTCTCCGAGCAGTACTTC
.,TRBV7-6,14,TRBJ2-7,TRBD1,CASSLRTGPYEQYF,TGTGCCAGCAGCTTAAGGACAGGTCCTTACGAGCAGTACTTC
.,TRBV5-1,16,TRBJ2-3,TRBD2,CASSAGLADLTDTQYF,TGCGCCAGCAGCGCGGGACTAGCGGACCTCACAGATACGCAGTATTTT
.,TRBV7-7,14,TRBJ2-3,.,CASSFGHGADTQYF,TGTGCTAGCAGCTTCGGTCACGGGGCAGATACGCAGTATTTT
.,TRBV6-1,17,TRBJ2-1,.,CASSEPRRARGYNEQFF,TGTGCCAGCAGTGAGCCCCGGCGCGCTCGGGGCTACAATGAGCAGTTCTTC
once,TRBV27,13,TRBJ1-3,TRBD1,CASRQGNGNTIYF,TGTGCCAGCAGACAGGGGAATGGAAACACCATATATTTT
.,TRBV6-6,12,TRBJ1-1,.,CASRTGNTEAFF,TGTGCCAGCAGGACAGGTAACACTGAAGCTTTCTTT
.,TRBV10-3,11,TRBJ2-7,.,CAIRAIGEQYF,TGTGCCATCAGGGCGATCGGGGAGCAGTACTTC
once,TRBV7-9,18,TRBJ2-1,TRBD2,CASSFRTSGRDLYNEQFF,TGTGCCAGCAGCTTCAGGACTAGCGGGAGGGATCTCTACAATGAGCAGTTCTTC